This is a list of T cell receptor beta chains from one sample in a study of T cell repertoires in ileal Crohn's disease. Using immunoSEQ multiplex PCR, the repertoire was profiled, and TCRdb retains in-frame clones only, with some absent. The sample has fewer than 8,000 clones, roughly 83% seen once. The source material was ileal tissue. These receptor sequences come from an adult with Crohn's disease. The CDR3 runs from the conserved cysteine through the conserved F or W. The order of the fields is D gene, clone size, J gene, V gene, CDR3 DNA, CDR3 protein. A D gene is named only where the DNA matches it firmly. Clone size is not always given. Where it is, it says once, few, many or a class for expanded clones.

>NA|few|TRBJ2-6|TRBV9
TGTGCCAGCAGAGACAGGGCCAACGTCCTGACTTTC
CASRDRANVLTF
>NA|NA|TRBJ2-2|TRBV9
TGTGCCAGCAGCCCCCGACTGGACACCGGGGAGCTGTTTTTT
CASSPRLDTGELFF
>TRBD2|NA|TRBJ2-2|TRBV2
TGTGCCAGCAGTGGACTAGCGGGAGTCCCCGGGGAGCTGTTTTTT
CASSGLAGVPGELFF
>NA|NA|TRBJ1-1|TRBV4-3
TGCGCCAGCAGCCAACAGGGGTTCTTCACTGAAGCTTTCTTT
CASSQQGFFTEAFF
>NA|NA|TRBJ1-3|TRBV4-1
TGCGCCAGCAGCCAGACTATGGGTTCCTCTGGAAACACCATATATTTT
CASSQTMGSSGNTIYF
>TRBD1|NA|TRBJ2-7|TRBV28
TGTGCCAGCAGTGCCCGCGACAGGGGGCACCCCTACGAGCAGTACTTC
CASSARDRGHPYEQYF
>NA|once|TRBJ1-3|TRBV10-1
TGCGCCAGCAGCGACCAGGACAGCTCTGGAAACACCATATATTTT
CASSDQDSSGNTIYF
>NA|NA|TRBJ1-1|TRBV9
TGTGCCAGCAGCGTAGCTGTCGGCACTGAAGCTTTCTTT
CASSVAVGTEAFF
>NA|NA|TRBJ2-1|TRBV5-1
TGCGCCAGCAGCTTGGATTCCCCAGGGCCCTACAATGAGCAGTTCTTC
CASSLDSPGPYNEQFF
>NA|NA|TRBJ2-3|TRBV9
TGTGCCAGCAGCGTAAGGCTCGCGGGGACAGATACGCAGTATTTT
CASSVRLAGTDTQYF